These 15 T cell receptor beta chains were sequenced from one sample in a study of cytomegalovirus exposure and HLA in healthy donors. Measured with immunoSEQ multiplex PCR; TCRdb has only the in-frame clones, and not every one. The sample gives about 120,000 clones, over 75% of which show up once; about 6.9% is in the top ten. The material sequenced was PBMCs. Source of these receptors: a woman aged 18-30 years in good health and CMV-seropositive.

The chain combines TRBV9 with TRBJ2-5; D is possibly TRBD2 (6 bases). CDR1 is SGDLS, CDR2 YYNGEE, per germline. V was cut by 5 bases and J by 0 bases, with 14 bases left in between. This CDR3 is built from 15 residues. The CDR3 DNA follows: TGTGCCAGCAGTCACCCCCGGGGGTACCAAGAGACCCAGTACTTC. It codes for CASSHPRGYQETQYF.

J is TRBJ1-1 and V is TRBV7-8, with 7 nucleotides matching TRBD1. The V and J ends lost 6 bases and 0 bases, in that order; junction bases with no gene match: 19. The CDR3 is 19 amino acids. Per the germline V gene, CDR1 is SGHVS and CDR2 is FQNEAQ. The CDR3 nucleotides read TGTGCCAGCAGTTTTAACAGGGGACCGAAGTCCTCCATGAACACTGAAGCTTTCTTT. This translates into CASSFNRGPKSSMNTEAFF.

This chain uses TRBV5-1 with TRBJ1-6; 7 bases align to TRBD1. Unmatched junction bases numbered 9, after V lost 4 bases and J lost 5 bases. CDR3 length: 16 amino acids. CDR1 SGHRS and CDR2 YFSETQ come from the germline V gene. CDR3 DNA: TGCGCCAGCAGCCCGGGTGGGACAGCTCATAATTCACCCCTCCACTTT. It codes for CASSPGGTAHNSPLHF. Supplemented by reference TRBV5-1 and TRBJ1-6, the full variable domain reads KAGVTQTPRYLIKTRGQQVTLSCSPISGHRSVSWYQQTPGQGLQFLFEYFSETQRNKGNFPGRFSGRQFSNSRSEMNVSTLELGDSALYLCASSPGGTAHNSPLHFGNGTRLTVT.

The V call is TRBV27, the J call TRBJ2-6; the D gene is possibly TRBD2 (5 bases). The CDR3 runs to 16 residues. The ends were cut back, 5 bases at V and 0 bases at J, with 11 bases in the middle. Germline V lookup: CDR1 MNHEY, CDR2 SMNVEV (reference sequence). CDR3 in amino acids: CASSARGSSGANVLTF. CDR3 DNA: TGTGCCAGCAGTGCCCGGGGAAGCTCTGGGGCCAACGTCCTGACTTTC.

This clone was counted a few times. This chain connects TRBV4-1 to TRBJ2-1; the match to TRBD2 covers 13 bases. V lost 1 base to trimming and J lost 8 bases; unmatched junction nucleotides: 5. The V gene's germline CDR1 is MGHRA and CDR2 YSYEKL. The CDR3 covers 16 residues. The chain's CDR3 is CASSQAGLAGIDEQFF. The CDR3 nucleotides are TGCGCCAGCAGCCAAGCGGGACTAGCGGGAATCGATGAGCAGTTCTTC.

The table lists this clone with a count of one. V is TRBV19 and J is TRBJ1-6; D remains ambiguous. The germline V gene has CDR1 LNHDA and CDR2 SQIVND (reference sequence). CDR3 length: 14 amino acids. Deletions cut 2 bases from V and 6 bases from J, with 8 bases between. CDR3: CASSISPINSPLHF. CDR3 DNA: TGTGCCAGTAGTATATCTCCTATTAATTCACCCCTCCACTTT.

This chain joins TRBV10-3 and TRBJ2-5, with 7 bases identical to TRBD1. V was clipped by 5 bases and J by 4 bases; unmatched bases: 7. Germline lookup yields CDR1 ENHRY and CDR2 SYGVKD. CDR3 size: 14 residues. The CDR3 DNA sequence: TGTGCCATCAGTCTTACAGGGGTCGGAGAGACCCAGTACTTC. As protein: CAISLTGVGETQYF.

The rearrangement links TRBV30 to TRBJ1-1, with a possible D match to TRBD1 (6 bases). The CDR3 consists of 15 residues. Germline V gives CDR1 GTSNPN, CDR2 SVGIG (reference sequence). Trimming took off 1 base at V and 1 base at J, with 13 bases between the two ends. CDR3 residues: CAWSASLRGNTEAFF. CDR3 coding DNA: TGTGCCTGGAGTGCCTCCCTCAGGGGGAACACTGAAGCTTTCTTT.

V and J are TRBV4-1 and TRBJ2-1; 7 nucleotides align to TRBD2. Germline V gene data show CDR1 as MGHRA and CDR2 as YSYEKL. CDR3 size: 16 residues. V shed 4 bases and J 2 bases; nucleotides not matched to a gene: 8. Written as DNA, the CDR3 is TGCGCCAGCAGCCGAAAATCGAGCGGGACCTACAATGAGCAGTTCTTC. Protein: CASSRKSSGTYNEQFF.

This clone was seen more than once but under ten times. CDR3 amino acids: CASRLSGRDYNEQFF. CDR3 DNA sequence: TGCGCCAGCAGACTCTCTGGGCGGGATTACAATGAGCAGTTCTTC. This chain links TRBV5-1 with TRBJ2-1, with D perhaps matching TRBD2 (6 bases). Germline V CDR1 and CDR2: SGHRS, YFSETQ. The ends were cut back, 5 bases at V and 4 bases at J, with 16 bases in the middle. The CDR3 is made up of 15 amino acids.

This chain links TRBV5-8 with TRBJ1-5, with D uncertain. Between the trimmed V and J ends, which lost 2 bases and 7 bases, there was a span of 7 bases. CDR3 length equals 12 residues. Germline V CDR1 and CDR2: SGHTS, YDEGEE. CDR3 sequence reads: CASSFVGQPQHF. In DNA form, the CDR3 reads TGTGCCAGCAGCTTTGTGGGCCAGCCCCAGCATTTT.

The chain links TRBV30 to TRBJ1-3; tentative D call: TRBD1 (5 bases). CDR1 GTSNPN and CDR2 SVGIG come from the germline V gene (reference sequence). The germline V and J ends were trimmed by 7 bases and 0 bases, with 16 bases remaining between them. There are 15 residues in the CDR3. CDR3 in amino acids: CAYRLGGSSGNTIYF. CDR3 DNA sequence: TGTGCCTATCGTTTGGGGGGATCCTCTGGAAACACCATATATTTT.

This chain links TRBV5-1 with TRBJ2-2, with D possibly TRBD2 on 6 matching bases. Germline loops: CDR1 SGHRS, CDR2 YFSETQ. The CDR3 is made up of 19 amino acids. With 4 bases removed from V and 6 bases from J, the gap between germline ends came to 28 bases. CDR3 sequence (DNA): TGCGCCAGCAGCCCCAGGGCGGGAACCCCTAGCGACGGGGCCGGGGAGCTGTTTTTT. Translation: CASSPRAGTPSDGAGELFF.

V gene TRBV5-5 combines with J gene TRBJ1-4; no definite D call. This CDR3 spans 14 amino acids. Trimming cost V 0 bases and J 8 bases, with 11 bases left between them. In germline, CDR1 is SGHKS, CDR2 YYEKEE (reference sequence). CDR3 DNA sequence: TGTGCCAGCAGCTTGGGAGACCTCGGGGAAAAACTGTTTTTT. This translates into CASSLGDLGEKLFF.

This clone was detected only once. The genes are TRBV12-5 and TRBJ1-1; D gene ambiguous. V was cut by 1 base and J by 3 bases, with 15 bases left in between. This CDR3 spans 16 amino acids. The V gene's germline CDR1 is LGHNT and CDR2 FRNRAP. The CDR3 nucleotides are TGTGCTAGTGGTTTGGGGGTGGTGGAGAGGTACACTGAAGCTTTCTTT. Translated: CASGLGVVERYTEAFF.